These 15 T cell receptor beta chains were sequenced from one sample in a study of shared clonotypes between healthy human individuals. CD45RO-negative cells were positively selected for CCR7, leaving out terminally differentiated effector memory CD45RA+ cells. The repertoire was sequenced with immunoSEQ multiplex PCR; TCRdb's copy has only in-frame clones and lacks some. Here the sample spans approximately 2,200,000 clones, about 92% being singletons. Sequencing was carried out using naive CD8+ T cells from PBMCs. The origin of the receptors is a man younger than 35 in good health. Some clones in this sample may be carry-over from other donors' samples.

J is TRBJ2-7 and V is TRBV5-4, with 7 positions matching TRBD1. V gave up 4 bases and J gave up 3 bases; unmatched junction bases: 10. The germline CDR1 and CDR2 sequences are SGHNT and YYREEE (reference sequence). The CDR3 sequence is 15 residues long. The CDR3 nucleotides read TGTGCCAGCAGCACACCGGACGACAGGGTCTACGAGCAGTACTTC. This encodes CASSTPDDRVYEQYF.

The V call is TRBV7-8, the J call TRBJ2-3; the D call may be TRBD1 or TRBD2 (5 bases each). The V gene lost 5 bases and the J gene lost 0 bases, with 18 bases spanning the gap. This CDR3 region has 17 residues. In germline, CDR1 is SGHVS, CDR2 FQNEAQ. For the CDR3, the DNA is TGTGCCAGCAGCGTTTTAGGGACGGTCCCTAGCACAGATACGCAGTATTTT. Translating gives CASSVLGTVPSTDTQYF.

This chain connects TRBV7-3 to TRBJ2-2; tentative D call: TRBD2 (5 bases). The CDR3 is 13 amino acids. CDR1 is SGHTA, CDR2 FQGTGA, per germline. V lost 6 bases and J 0 bases, leaving 5 bases between the germline ends. The CDR3 region has the DNA TGTGCCAGCAGGCGGGCGAACACCGGGGAGCTGTTTTTT. Encoded protein: CASRRANTGELFF.

The gene calls are TRBV9 and TRBJ2-2; TRBD2 agrees at 13 bases. V shed 0 bases and J 5 bases; nucleotides not matched to a gene: 19. The CDR3 contains 22 residues. CDR1 is SGDLS and CDR2 is YYNGEE in the germline V gene. The CDR3 spells CASSVAQLPPWTSGRGTGELFF. CDR3 DNA sequence: TGTGCCAGCAGCGTAGCTCAGCTCCCACCTTGGACTAGCGGGAGAGGTACCGGGGAGCTGTTTTTT.

The chain recombines TRBV7-8 with TRBJ2-7; TRBD2 might be the D (6 bases). Germline loops: CDR1 SGHVS, CDR2 FQNEAQ. This CDR3 region has 15 residues. V was pared by 5 bases and J by 3 bases, with 17 bases between. In DNA form, the CDR3 reads TGTGCCAGCAGCACCCTAGTGGGAGGAGACTACGAGCAGTACTTC. Translated, it gives CASSTLVGGDYEQYF.

The chain couples TRBV4-1 to TRBJ1-2, with TRBD1 identical over 9 bases. The CDR3 is 17 residues long. From germline, CDR1 is MGHRA and CDR2 YSYEKL. Trimming removed 4 bases from V and 2 bases from J; junction bases left unmatched: 11. The CDR3 bases are TGCGCCAGCAGCCCTCCCAGCCCTGGACAGGGGAACTATGGCTACACCTTC. Translating gives CASSPPSPGQGNYGYTF.

The chain recombines TRBV7-2 with TRBJ2-1, with D perhaps TRBD2 (6 bases). Germline V gene lookup returns CDR1 SGHTA and CDR2 FQGNSA. The V gene lost 3 bases and the J gene lost 10 bases, with 19 bases spanning the gap. The CDR3 consists of 15 residues. CDR3 protein: CASSFSGGAWGEQFF. The DNA of the CDR3 is TGTGCCAGCAGCTTTAGCGGTGGAGCCTGGGGGGAGCAGTTCTTC.

The V and J genes are TRBV29-1 and TRBJ1-3; maybe TRBD1 (5 bases). CDR1 SQVTM and CDR2 ANQGSEA come from the germline V gene. V was cut by 7 bases and J by 2 bases, with 9 bases left in between. The CDR3 runs to 12 residues. The CDR3 bases are TGCAGCGGCCAGGGAACTGGAAACACCATATATTTT. It specifies CSGQGTGNTIYF.

The rearrangement joins TRBV6-1 to TRBJ2-5, with D perhaps TRBD1 or TRBD2 (5 bases each). Germline-derived CDR1 and CDR2 are MNHNS and SASEGT. Trimming stripped 3 bases from V and 3 bases from J, with 11 bases between. The CDR3 spans 14 residues. CDR3 sequence: CASSDEGTEETQYF. The CDR3 bases are TGTGCCAGCAGTGACGAAGGGACGGAAGAGACCCAGTACTTC.

The chain joins TRBV5-1 to TRBJ2-2, with D possibly being TRBD1 (5 bases). The CDR3 has 18 amino acids. CDR1 is SGHRS, CDR2 YFSETQ, per germline. V lost 0 bases and J 2 bases, leaving 17 bases between the germline ends. CDR3 loop: CASSLVPSTRANTGELFF. The DNA of the CDR3 is TGCGCCAGCAGCTTGGTCCCCTCAACCAGGGCCAACACCGGGGAGCTGTTTTTT.

The chain carries TRBV5-1 and TRBJ2-3, with D perhaps TRBD1 (5 bases). Germline V CDR1 and CDR2: SGHRS, YFSETQ. CDR3 size: 15 residues. V lost 1 base to trimming and J lost 5 bases, with 14 bases between them. DNA for the CDR3: TGCGCCAGCAGCTTGTCGGCAGGGATTGAAGATACGCAGTATTTT. As protein: CASSLSAGIEDTQYF.

This sequence joins TRBV29-1 and TRBJ2-1, with a weak D call TRBD2 (5 bases). Per the germline V gene, CDR1 is SQVTM and CDR2 is ANQGSEA. CDR3 length equals 13 residues. V was shortened by 7 bases and J by 3 bases, with 13 bases between the two germline ends. The CDR3 nucleotides are TGCAGCGGTGGACTGCGTGGCTACAATGAGCAGTTCTTC. Protein product: CSGGLRGYNEQFF.

V gene TRBV28 combines with J gene TRBJ1-1; D is perhaps TRBD1 (5 bases). Germline values: CDR1 MDHEN, CDR2 SYDVKM. Trimming took off 3 bases at V and 5 bases at J, with 10 bases between the two ends. The CDR3 loop spans 13 amino acids. In DNA form, the CDR3 reads TGTGCCAGCAGTTTTATAGGGGCAACTGAAGCTTTCTTT. Amino acids: CASSFIGATEAFF.

The rearrangement links TRBV29-1 to TRBJ2-3, with D possibly called TRBD1 or TRBD2 (5 bases each). The CDR3 has 15 residues. The germline gives CDR1 SQVTM, CDR2 ANQGSEA. V was clipped by 8 bases and J by 0 bases, with 18 bases between them. This CDR3 is CSLKGWGRSTDTQYF. In DNA, the CDR3 is TGCAGCTTAAAGGGATGGGGGAGAAGCACAGATACGCAGTATTTT.

The chain combines TRBV2 with TRBJ2-3; 13 positions match TRBD2. The junction had 12 bases not matched to a gene; V was cut back by 8 bases and J by 4 bases. This CDR3 spans 17 amino acids. In germline, CDR1 is SNHLY, CDR2 FYNNEI. The CDR3 protein is CASLTPGLAGRADTQYF. The CDR3 nucleotides are TGTGCCAGCCTAACCCCGGGACTAGCGGGACGGGCAGATACGCAGTATTTT.